The 3 T cell receptor beta chains in this list originate from one sample, sequenced in a study of shared clonotypes between healthy human individuals. Here immunoSEQ multiplex PCR was the method, and the copy in TCRdb shows in-frame clones only, minus some. Among roughly 1 million clones listed, around 75% were seen once. Sequencing was done on a sample of memory CD4+ T cells sorted from blood. Subset described: CD45RA-negative fraction. The receptors stem from a man aged 18-30 years in good health.

The chain has TRBV29-1 and TRBJ2-5, with 7 positions matching TRBD1. Looked up from germline, CDR1 is SQVTM and CDR2 is ANQGSEA. The CDR3 runs to 12 residues. V lost 6 bases, J lost 5 bases, and 6 bases stayed unmatched. In DNA form, the CDR3 reads TGCAGCGTCACAGGGGTGGGCGAGACCCAGTACTTC. Translated, it gives CSVTGVGETQYF.

Details on this clone: Other DNA variants within this sample encode the same CDR3. The V call is TRBV6-5, the J call TRBJ2-3; tentatively, D is TRBD2 (6 bases). The CDR3 is 16 amino acids. The germline V gene has CDR1 MNHEY and CDR2 SVGAGI. Trimming shortened V by 0 bases and J by 0 bases, and 10 bases separated the two germline ends. CDR3 bases: TGTGCCAGCAGTTACTCGGGGGGTACTAGCACAGATACGCAGTATTTT. Encoded protein: CASSYSGGTSTDTQYF.

The V gene is TRBV6-1, the J gene TRBJ2-7; D remains ambiguous. The CDR3 extends over 12 amino acids. Germline V lookup: CDR1 MNHNS, CDR2 SASEGT. The V end was cut by 6 bases, the J end by 4 bases, with 10 bases between. The CDR3 nucleotides are TGTGCCAGCAGCGGTCGCGGATACGAGCAGTACTTC. This encodes CASSGRGYEQYF.